Presented here are 16 T cell receptor beta chains from one specimen sequenced in a study of blood T cell repertoires in COVID-19. Clones were read by immunoSEQ multiplex PCR, and TCRdb kept only the in-frame ones, dropping some. The sample has roughly 120,000 clones; more than 80% are singletons. The sample consisted of peripheral blood. The source is a human donor in a cohort sampled during active COVID-19.

This chain joins TRBV28 and TRBJ2-7, with D perhaps matching TRBD2 (5 bases). V lost 5 bases to trimming and J lost 7 bases, with 24 bases between them. The CDR3 spans 16 residues. CDR1 and CDR2 from the germline V gene are MDHEN and SYDVKM. The CDR3 coding sequence is TGTGCCAGCAGTCGTGCCGGGATTAGCAACTCGACGGAGCAGTACTTC. Translating gives CASSRAGISNSTEQYF.

The chain links TRBV5-4 to TRBJ2-4; 10 bases line up with TRBD2. V dropped 0 bases and J dropped 8; count of bases not matched to a gene: 8. There are 16 residues in the CDR3. The V gene's germline CDR1 is SGHNT and CDR2 YYREEE (reference sequence). CDR3 bases: TGTGCCAGCAGCTTGGAGGGTAGCGGGGGGAAGTACATTCAGTACTTC. It is translated as CASSLEGSGGKYIQYF.

The chain uses TRBV28 and TRBJ2-6; 7 bases map to TRBD1. This CDR3 is built from 16 residues. Losses at the gene ends were 6 bases for V and 2 bases for J; bases not matched to a gene: 7. The germline V gene encodes CDR1 MDHEN and CDR2 SYDVKM. In DNA, the CDR3 is TGTGCCAGCAGCACGCACAGGGGCCCTGGGGCCAACGTCCTGACTTTC. This gives the protein CASSTHRGPGANVLTF.

The V and J genes are TRBV28 and TRBJ2-7, with 8 bases that match TRBD2. From germline, CDR1 is MDHEN and CDR2 SYDVKM. The CDR3 contains 14 residues. The V and J ends lost 7 bases and 1 base, in that order; junction bases with no gene match: 6. The CDR3 coding sequence is TGTGCCAGCACCCCGGGAGGGCGATCCTACGAGCAGTACTTC. Translating it yields CASTPGGRSYEQYF. The variable domain in full, with the rest retrieved from reference TRBV28 and TRBJ2-7, is DVKVTQSSRYLVKRTGEKVFLECVQDMDHENMFWYRQDPGLGLRLIYFSYDVKMKEKGDIPEGYSVSREKKERFSLILESASTNQTSMYLCASTPGGRSYEQYFGPGTRLTVT.

The chain carries TRBV27 and TRBJ2-6; 7 nucleotides match TRBD1. V dropped 3 bases and J dropped 2; count of bases not matched to a gene: 4. Per germline, CDR1 MNHEY and CDR2 SMNVEV (reference sequence). This CDR3 is built from 16 residues. CDR3: CASSFLTGTGANVLTF. The CDR3 DNA follows: TGTGCCAGCAGTTTTTTGACAGGGACTGGGGCCAACGTCCTGACTTTC.

This clone was detected once. This chain links TRBV27 with TRBJ1-1; possible D gene TRBD1, 5 bases. Trimming left V 4 bases short and J 2 bases short, with 14 bases between. Germline assignment: CDR1 MNHEY and CDR2 SMNVEV (reference sequence). The CDR3 sequence is 15 residues long. The CDR3 is CASSSRQLLNTEAFF. CDR3 sequence (DNA): TGTGCCAGCAGTTCTCGACAGCTACTAAACACTGAAGCTTTCTTT.

The chain carries TRBV6-6 and TRBJ2-2, with 8 nucleotides matching TRBD2. Losses at the gene ends were 5 bases for V and 0 bases for J; bases not matched to a gene: 2. Germline V gene lookup returns CDR1 MNHNY and CDR2 SVGAGI (reference sequence). This CDR3 has 15 amino acids. CDR3 DNA: TGTGCCAGCAGTCTAGCGGGCGCGAACACCGGGGAGCTGTTTTTT. It yields the protein CASSLAGANTGELFF.

The chain is built from TRBV19 and TRBJ2-7, with D perhaps matching TRBD1 (6 bases). Germline-derived CDR1 and CDR2 are LNHDA and SQIVND (reference sequence). The CDR3 sequence is 14 residues long. Trimming removed 1 base at V and 0 bases at J, with 7 bases between. This CDR3 reads CASSIGQASYEQYF. CDR3 DNA: TGTGCCAGTAGTATAGGACAGGCCTCCTACGAGCAGTACTTC.

V and J are TRBV7-2 and TRBJ2-7, with D possibly being TRBD2 (6 bases). Per germline, CDR1 SGHTA and CDR2 FQGNSA. This CDR3 is built from 12 residues. Trimming removed 3 bases from V and 6 bases from J, with 9 bases in between. CDR3 loop: CASSFPGGEQYF. DNA of the CDR3: TGTGCCAGCAGCTTCCCCGGGGGCGAGCAGTACTTC.

The V and J genes are TRBV5-8 and TRBJ2-3, with 9 bases matching TRBD2. The germline V gene has CDR1 SGHTS and CDR2 YDEGEE. The CDR3 loop spans 16 amino acids. The V and J ends lost 4 bases and 4 bases, in that order; junction bases with no gene match: 10. The CDR3 reads CASSPRRGGWADTQYF. As DNA, the CDR3 is TGTGCCAGCAGCCCCCGGCGGGGGGGCTGGGCAGATACGCAGTATTTT.

In the case of this clone: The junction departs from germline at one end; a sequencing error may be responsible. The chain has TRBV18 and TRBJ2-1; TRBD2 matches 14 bases. This CDR3 comprises 16 residues. Germline V CDR1 and CDR2: KGHSH, LQKENI. CDR3 loop: CASSPPGLAGDNDQFF. The DNA for the CDR3 is TGTGCCAGCTCACCACCGGGACTAGCGGGAGACAATGATCAGTTCTTC.

This clone was seen only once. This sequence joins TRBV5-1 and TRBJ2-7, with TRBD2 identical over 12 bases. The CDR3 runs to 18 residues. CDR1 SGHRS and CDR2 YFSETQ come from the germline V gene. The V gene end was trimmed by 0 bases and the J gene end by 2 bases; junction bases not matched to a gene: 9. The DNA of the CDR3 is TGCGCCAGCAGCTTGGCTTTCCGGACTAGCGGGAAGACCTACGAGCAGTACTTC. Translated, it gives CASSLAFRTSGKTYEQYF. The full variable domain, its missing parts supplied by reference TRBV5-1 and TRBJ2-7, is KAGVTQTPRYLIKTRGQQVTLSCSPISGHRSVSWYQQTPGQGLQFLFEYFSETQRNKGNFPGRFSGRQFSNSRSEMNVSTLELGDSALYLCASSLAFRTSGKTYEQYFGPGTRLTVT.

The chain carries TRBV11-1 and TRBJ2-4, with D possibly being TRBD1 (6 bases). CDR3 length equals 15 residues. Between the trimmed V and J ends, which lost 5 bases and 5 bases, there was a span of 16 bases. Germline CDR1 and CDR2: SGHAT and FQDESV (reference sequence). CDR3 nucleotides: TGTGCCAGCAGCCTGGGGGCGCGGCTCGAAAACATTCAGTACTTC. Its translation: CASSLGARLENIQYF. The full variable domain, in which reference TRBV11-1 and TRBJ2-4 provide the parts outside the CDR3, is EAEVAQSPRYKITEKSQAVAFWCDPISGHATLYWYRQILGQGPELLVQFQDESVVDDSQLPKDRFSAERLKGVDSTLKIQPAELGDSAMYLCASSLGARLENIQYFGAGTRLSVL.

The CDR3 coding sequence is TGTGCCAGTTCCGAGTTCTCCCCAGAGACCCAGTACTTC. Translated, it gives CASSEFSPETQYF. V usage is TRBV19 and J usage is TRBJ2-5; D ambiguous. The V gene's germline CDR1 is LNHDA and CDR2 SQIVND (reference sequence). V shed 8 bases and J shed 4 bases, with 14 bases lying between them. The CDR3 runs to 13 residues.

V usage is TRBV18 and J usage is TRBJ1-2; D remains ambiguous. The V gene lost 0 bases and the J gene lost 0 bases, with 8 bases spanning the gap. Germline CDR1 and CDR2: KGHSH and LQKENI. The CDR3 totals 15 residues. The chain's CDR3 is CASSPPSGANYGYTF. CDR3 sequence (DNA): TGTGCCAGCTCACCACCGAGTGGAGCTAACTATGGCTACACCTTC.

About this clone itself: Within the sample, other DNA sequences also encode this same CDR3. The chain couples TRBV3-1 (or the pseudogene TRBV3-2) to TRBJ2-1; TRBD2 matches at 8 bases. Trimming cost V 4 bases and J 0 bases; bases outside gene matches: 2. In germline, CDR1 is LGHDT, CDR2 YNNKEL (reference sequence). CDR3 length: 15 residues. CDR3 sequence reads: CASSPGGSSYNEQFF. The CDR3 region has the DNA TGTGCCAGCAGCCCGGGGGGGAGCTCCTACAATGAGCAGTTCTTC.